This T cell receptor (beta chain) was sequenced during a study of T cells in Graves' hyperthyroidism and ophthalmopathy. About the research overall: Blood was drawn when the patient was first diagnosed and still untreated. Whole-study findings and limits: Also found in blood were most expanded thyroid clonotypes above 0.001. Ophthalmopathy was identified by the model a median around 6.3 months ahead of onset.

The CDR3 consists of 16 residues. Trimming took 7 bases from V and 4 from J; bases not matched to a gene: 5. Germline values: CDR1 MNHEY, CDR2 SVGAGI. With duration under 3 months, ophthalmopathy was active: Clinical Activity Score at least 3, NOSPECS at least 4. Amplification yielded TCR beta CDR3 regions, with RNA transcripts as the source. The study used the HTBI primer set for a first-round RT-PCR of the TCR CDR3. MiXCR, applied by TCRdb to the multiplex PCR reads, yields one record per CDR3 protein. The sample consists of fewer than 650,000 distinct CDR3 sequences, about 14% of them appearing once. The table lists this clonotype with many counts. The antigen is undetermined.

The source of this sequence is a woman between 40 and 55 years old with Graves' ophthalmopathy. The V and J genes are TRBV6-5 and TRBJ2-2; 14 bases map to TRBD2. Sequencing was carried out using blood. The DNA for the CDR3 is TGTGCCAGCAAAAGACTAGCGGGAGGGCGCACCGGGGAGCTGTTTTTT. Translation gives CASKRLAGGRTGELFF.